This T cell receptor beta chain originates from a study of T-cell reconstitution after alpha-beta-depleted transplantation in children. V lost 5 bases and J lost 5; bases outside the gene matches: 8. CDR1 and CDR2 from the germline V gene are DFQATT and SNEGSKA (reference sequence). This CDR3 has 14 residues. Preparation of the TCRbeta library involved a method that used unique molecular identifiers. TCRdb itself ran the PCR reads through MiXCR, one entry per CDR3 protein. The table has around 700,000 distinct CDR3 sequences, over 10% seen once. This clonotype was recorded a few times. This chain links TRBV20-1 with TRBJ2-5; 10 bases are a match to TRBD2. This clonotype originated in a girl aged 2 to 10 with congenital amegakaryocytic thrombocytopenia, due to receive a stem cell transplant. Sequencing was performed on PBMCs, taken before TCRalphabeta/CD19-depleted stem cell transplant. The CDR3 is CSACASGRWETQYF. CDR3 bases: TGCAGTGCTTGCGCTAGCGGGAGATGGGAGACCCAGTACTTC.